The 29 T cell receptor beta chains below all came from one sample that was sequenced in a study of T cells after yellow fever vaccination. A single record per CDR3 protein comes from TCRdb applying MiXCR to the 5' RACE reads. The sample lists 280,000 or so distinct CDR3 sequences, around 10% occurring once. The sample in question was CD4+ T cells sorted from PBMCs, obtained 5 days after the yellow fever booster vaccination. The receptors originated from a young man who received the YFV17D yellow fever vaccine.

This clonotype was counted only a few times. This rearrangement joins TRBV7-2 to TRBJ2-7, with 11 positions matching TRBD1. J gave up 2 bases and V 5 bases, and 5 bases lay outside the gene matches. CDR3 size: 15 residues. Germline V gene sequence: CDR1 SGHTA, CDR2 FQGNSA. Written as DNA, the CDR3 is TGTGCCAGCAGCGCGGACAGGGGGCGCCCCTACGAGCAGTACTTC. The encoded protein is CASSADRGRPYEQYF.

The chain recombines TRBV3-1 with TRBJ2-1; D call uncertain. Germline V CDR1 and CDR2: LGHDT, YNNKEL (reference sequence). V lost 4 bases and J 3 bases, leaving 16 bases between the germline ends. The CDR3 has 16 residues. In nucleotides, the CDR3 is TGTGCCAGCAGCCCTCGAGGCGGATTGATCTACAATGAGCAGTTCTTC. It codes for CASSPRGGLIYNEQFF.

This clonotype has just a few counts. V gene TRBV20-1 combines with J gene TRBJ2-7; D unclear. The V end was cut by 6 bases, the J end by 9 bases, with 12 bases between. Looked up from germline, CDR1 is DFQATT and CDR2 is SNEGSKA (reference sequence). The CDR3 runs to 10 residues. This chain's CDR3 is CSAEKAGQYV. The CDR3 DNA follows: TGCAGTGCGGAGAAGGCAGGGCAGTACGTC.

The CDR3 DNA sequence: TGTGCCAGCAGCGCAGGACAGGGACATGGCTACACCTTC. Encoded protein: CASSAGQGHGYTF. The rearrangement uses TRBV7-9 and TRBJ1-2, with 8 bases fitting TRBD1. The CDR3 runs to 13 residues. Looked up from germline, CDR1 is SEHNR and CDR2 is FQNEAQ (reference sequence). The ends lost 5 bases at V and 6 bases at J; junction bases unmatched: 5.

This clonotype was detected only a few times. The V gene is TRBV7-2, the J gene TRBJ2-7; D is ambiguous. V lost 4 bases and J 2 bases, leaving 6 bases between the germline ends. The CDR3 spans 12 residues. CDR1 is SGHTA and CDR2 is FQGNSA in the germline V gene. CDR3 nucleotides: TGTGCCAGCAGCTCTCGGACCTACGAGCAGTACTTC. Encoded protein: CASSSRTYEQYF.

The genes are TRBV7-8 and TRBJ2-1; 10 bases line up with TRBD2. Losses at the gene ends were 0 bases for V and 4 bases for J; bases not matched to a gene: 6. CDR1 SGHVS and CDR2 FQNEAQ come from the germline V gene. The CDR3 runs to 17 residues. Written as DNA, the CDR3 is TGTGCCAGCAGCTTAGCAGCGGGGGGGTTGCTTTACAATGAGCAGTTCTTC. It codes for CASSLAAGGLLYNEQFF.

The chain combines TRBV3-1 with TRBJ1-2; no clear D. CDR3 size: 11 residues. V lost 3 bases, J lost 8 bases, and 7 bases lay in between. Germline CDR1 and CDR2: LGHDT and YNNKEL (reference sequence). This chain's CDR3 is CASSHSRGYTF. The CDR3 DNA is TGTGCCAGCAGCCATTCGCGGGGCTACACCTTC.

The rearrangement uses TRBV29-1 and TRBJ2-1; weak D call: TRBD1 (6 bases). This CDR3 has 16 amino acids. Germline CDR1 is SQVTM and CDR2 is ANQGSEA. V was trimmed by 6 bases and J by 2 bases, leaving 20 bases between them. Written as DNA, the CDR3 is TGCAGCGTGCCCCGCTTTGGGGGCAGCGCCTACAATGAGCAGTTCTTC. Protein product: CSVPRFGGSAYNEQFF.

This clonotype showed up just a few times. The rearrangement uses TRBV7-8 and TRBJ2-1, with a weak D call TRBD1 (5 bases). Germline-derived CDR1 and CDR2 are SGHVS and FQNEAQ. Trimming shortened V by 2 bases and J by 3 bases, and 11 bases separated the two germline ends. This CDR3 is built from 15 residues. Here the CDR3 DNA reads TGTGCCAGCAGCTTATGGACATGGCTCTACAATGAGCAGTTCTTC. Its translation: CASSLWTWLYNEQFF.

This clonotype has a handful of counts. V is TRBV9 and J is TRBJ1-2; D is undetermined. The CDR3 contains 13 residues. Trimming pared 0 bases from V and 6 bases from J, leaving 9 bases between. Germline V gene lookup returns CDR1 SGDLS and CDR2 YYNGEE. The CDR3 region has the DNA TGTGCCAGCAGCGTAGCTACCGGGGATGGCTACACCTTC. It is translated as CASSVATGDGYTF.

J is TRBJ1-1 and V is TRBV7-8, with D uncertain. The CDR3 runs 14 residues. V gave up 4 bases and J gave up 0 bases, with 9 bases separating them. The V gene's germline CDR1 is SGHVS and CDR2 FQNEAQ. CDR3 coding DNA: TGTGCCAGCAGCTACGGGATCATGAACACTGAAGCTTTCTTT. Translating gives CASSYGIMNTEAFF.

This clonotype was observed a few times. The V gene is TRBV5-1, the J gene TRBJ2-6; D is unclear. Trimming took 1 base from V and 0 from J, leaving 5 bases between them. In germline, CDR1 is SGHRS, CDR2 YFSETQ. The CDR3 totals 15 residues. The CDR3 DNA reads TGCGCCAGCAGCTTGAGCAACTCTGGGGCCAACGTCCTGACTTTC. This sequence encodes CASSLSNSGANVLTF.

This clonotype was recorded a few times. This rearrangement joins TRBV24-1 to TRBJ2-3, with 7 bases lining up with TRBD1. This CDR3 has 15 amino acids. CDR1 and CDR2 (germline): KGHDR, SFDVKD. Losses at the gene ends were 5 bases for V and 6 bases for J; bases not matched to a gene: 10. The CDR3 DNA follows: TGTGCCACCAGTGTGTTACAGGGGTGGGTGGATACGCAGTATTTT. Its protein product is CATSVLQGWVDTQYF.

In DNA, the CDR3 is TGTGCCAGCAGCATAGCGGGGGGCCAGAACACCGGGGAGCTGTTTTTT. Translated: CASSIAGGQNTGELFF. The chain joins TRBV6-2 or TRBV6-3 to TRBJ2-2, with 10 nucleotides matching TRBD2. The CDR3 sequence is 16 residues long. From germline, CDR1 is MNHEY and CDR2 SVGEGT. The V and J ends lost 6 bases and 1 base, in that order; junction bases with no gene match: 5.

This clonotype was seen ten or more times. This chain connects TRBV10-3 to TRBJ1-5; no clear D gene. V was trimmed by 4 bases and J by 0 bases, leaving 13 bases between them. There are 16 residues in the CDR3. Per germline, CDR1 ENHRY and CDR2 SYGVKD. The CDR3 reads CAISGGPRSSNQPQHF. The CDR3 bases are TGTGCCATCAGTGGCGGTCCCCGGAGTAGCAATCAGCCCCAGCATTTT.

The V gene is TRBV4-2, the J gene TRBJ1-3; unclear D gene. The V end was cut by 1 base, the J end by 1 base, with 5 bases between. CDR3 length: 14 amino acids. Germline CDR1 and CDR2: LGHNA and YNFKEQ. In nucleotides, the CDR3 is TGTGCCAGCAGCCAAGTCGGGTCTGGAAACACCATATATTTT. Translating it yields CASSQVGSGNTIYF.

The V call is TRBV4-2, the J call TRBJ1-5; TRBD1 is a possible D gene (5 bases). The germline V and J ends were trimmed by 3 bases and 2 bases, with 17 bases remaining between them. CDR3 length equals 17 residues. From germline, CDR1 is LGHNA and CDR2 YNFKEQ. The DNA for the CDR3 is TGTGCCAGCAGCCAGCTCCAGGGCGGCGCAGGCAATCAGCCCCAGCATTTT. This codes for CASSQLQGGAGNQPQHF.

Only a few counts were recorded for this clonotype. The genes are TRBV28 and TRBJ1-2; D is unclear. Deletions cut 5 bases from V and 2 bases from J, with 9 bases between. Germline V gene data show CDR1 as MDHEN and CDR2 as SYDVKM. The CDR3 runs 13 residues. Here the CDR3 reads CASSTPRNYGYTF. The CDR3 coding sequence is TGTGCCAGCAGTACCCCACGGAACTATGGCTACACCTTC.

This clonotype was observed a handful of times. This chain joins TRBV11-2 and TRBJ2-3; D uncertain. This CDR3 has 15 amino acids. V lost 1 base, J lost 2 bases, and 10 bases lay in between. Germline CDR1 is SGHAT and CDR2 is FQNNGV. The CDR3 protein is CASSLVAYNTDTQYF. The CDR3 bases are TGTGCCAGCAGCTTAGTAGCCTACAACACAGATACGCAGTATTTT.

This clonotype was seen only a few times. V usage is TRBV11-1 and J usage is TRBJ2-7; D uncertain. The CDR3 sequence is 12 residues long. CDR1 is SGHAT and CDR2 is FQDESV in the germline V gene (reference sequence). The V gene lost 2 bases and the J gene lost 0 bases, with 2 bases spanning the gap. The CDR3 region is CASSLFSYEQYF. DNA for the CDR3: TGTGCCAGCAGCTTATTCTCCTACGAGCAGTACTTC.

The chain couples TRBV5-8 to TRBJ2-5, with 7 bases fitting TRBD1. With V trimmed by 0 bases and J by 5 bases, 7 bases remained unmatched. The CDR3 extends over 15 amino acids. Germline loops: CDR1 SGHTS, CDR2 YDEGEE. The CDR3 nucleotides read TGTGCCAGCAGCTTGGCTGCACAGGGGATTGAGACCCAGTACTTC. This sequence encodes CASSLAAQGIETQYF.

The chain links TRBV29-1 to TRBJ1-5, with D perhaps matching TRBD1 (5 bases). Germline V gene data show CDR1 as SQVTM and CDR2 as ANQGSEA. Trimming pared 4 bases from V and 4 bases from J, leaving 11 bases between. The CDR3 runs to 13 residues. The CDR3 DNA sequence: TGCAGCGTTGCCGACAGTCGGAATCAGCCCCAGCATTTT. Translation gives CSVADSRNQPQHF.

DNA for the CDR3: TGTGCCAGTAGTATTTACGGGCGGACACTAGCCAAAAACATTCAGTACTTC. As protein: CASSIYGRTLAKNIQYF. The chain employs TRBV19 and TRBJ2-4; tentative D call: TRBD1 (5 bases). Germline V gives CDR1 LNHDA, CDR2 SQIVND (reference sequence). V lost 3 bases and J 0 bases, leaving 15 bases between the germline ends. This CDR3 is built from 17 residues. The complete variable domain, with remaining parts taken from reference TRBV19 and TRBJ2-4, reads DGGITQSPKYLFRKEGQNVTLSCEQNLNHDAMYWYRQDPGQGLRLIYYSQIVNDFQKGDIAEGYSVSREKKESFPLTVTSAQKNPTAFYLCASSIYGRTLAKNIQYFGAGTRLSVL.

The chain recombines TRBV2 with TRBJ2-3; 15 nucleotides agree with TRBD2. This CDR3 is 15 amino acids long. J was trimmed by 4 bases and V by 8 bases; bases with no gene match: 4. Per germline, CDR1 SNHLY and CDR2 FYNNEI. This CDR3 reads CASSGLAGGSDTQYF. DNA for the CDR3: TGTGCCAGCTCGGGACTAGCGGGGGGTTCAGATACGCAGTATTTT. Based on the CDR3 plus reference TRBV2 and TRBJ2-3, the full variable domain is EPEVTQTPSHQVTQMGQEVILRCVPISNHLYFYWYRQILGQKVEFLVSFYNNEISEKSEIFDDQFSVERPDGSNFTLKIRSTKLEDSAMYFCASSGLAGGSDTQYFGPGTRLTVL.

The chain combines TRBV18 with TRBJ2-1; the match to TRBD2 covers 8 bases. Germline V gene sequence: CDR1 KGHSH, CDR2 LQKENI. V dropped 5 bases and J dropped 3; count of bases not matched to a gene: 6. The CDR3 length is 15 residues. Written as DNA, the CDR3 is TGTGCCAGCTCATCCCGGCGGGGGGACTACAATGAGCAGTTCTTC. This encodes CASSSRRGDYNEQFF.

This clonotype was seen at least ten times. The chain employs TRBV29-1 and TRBJ2-1, with 14 positions matching TRBD2. Losses at the gene ends were 5 bases for V and 5 bases for J; bases not matched to a gene: 8. In germline, CDR1 is SQVTM, CDR2 ANQGSEA. The CDR3 spans 16 residues. CDR3 DNA sequence: TGCAGCGTTTTTCGGACTAGCGGGGGGTCCCACAATGAGCAGTTCTTC. Amino acids: CSVFRTSGGSHNEQFF.

The chain uses TRBV7-2 and TRBJ2-3, with D unresolved. Deletions cut 2 bases from V and 5 bases from J, with 14 bases between. CDR3 size: 15 residues. Germline V lookup: CDR1 SGHTA, CDR2 FQGNSA. CDR3 nucleotide sequence: TGTGCCAGCAGCTTAATGGGTGACCCACAAGATACGCAGTATTTT. As protein: CASSLMGDPQDTQYF.

This clonotype was detected ten times or more. CDR3 loop: CASSEPTGEQFF. CDR3 DNA sequence: TGCGCCAGCAGCGAACCGACTGGGGAGCAGTTCTTC. This chain links TRBV5-1 with TRBJ2-1; no definite D call. The CDR3 covers 12 residues. Germline V gene data show CDR1 as SGHRS and CDR2 as YFSETQ. V was clipped by 4 bases and J by 10 bases, with 12 bases between them.

The chain combines TRBV7-3 with TRBJ2-3, with D perhaps matching TRBD2 (7 bases). The CDR3 sequence is 15 residues long. The germline CDR1 and CDR2 sequences are SGHTA and FQGTGA. V lost 6 bases and J 2 bases, leaving 15 bases between the germline ends. CDR3 DNA: TGTGCCAGCAGAGGGGGGGGGACTACCACAGATACGCAGTATTTT. The encoded protein is CASRGGGTTTDTQYF.